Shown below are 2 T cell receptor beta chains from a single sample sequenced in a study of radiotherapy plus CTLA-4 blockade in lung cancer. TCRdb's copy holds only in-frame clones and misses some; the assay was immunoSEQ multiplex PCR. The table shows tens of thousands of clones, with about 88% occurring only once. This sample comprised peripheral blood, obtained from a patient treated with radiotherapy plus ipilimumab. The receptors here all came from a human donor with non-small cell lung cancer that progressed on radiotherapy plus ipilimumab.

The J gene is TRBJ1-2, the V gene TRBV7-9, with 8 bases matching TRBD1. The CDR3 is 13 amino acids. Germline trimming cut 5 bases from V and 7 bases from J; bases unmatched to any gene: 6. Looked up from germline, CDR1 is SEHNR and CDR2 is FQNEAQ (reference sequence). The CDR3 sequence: CASSPGQGSGYTF. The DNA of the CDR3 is TGTGCCAGCAGCCCCGGACAGGGTAGTGGCTACACCTTC.

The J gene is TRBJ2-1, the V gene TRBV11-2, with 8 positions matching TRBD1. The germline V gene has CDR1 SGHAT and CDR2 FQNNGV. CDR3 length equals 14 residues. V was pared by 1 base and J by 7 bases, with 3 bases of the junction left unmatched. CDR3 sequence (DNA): TGTGCCAGCAGCTTAGCGTGGACAGGGAATGAGCAGTTCTTC. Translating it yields CASSLAWTGNEQFF.